These 14 T cell receptor beta chains were sequenced from one sample in a study of OX40 agonist ivuxolimab in advanced cancers. Libraries were prepared by immunoSEQ multiplex PCR; TCRdb keeps only in-frame clonotypes and omits some of them. Altogether about 77,000 clones are present, approximately 95% being singletons, with the ten largest covering around 21%. The input for sequencing was CD4+ or CD8+ T cells sorted from blood, taken in a trial of the OX40 agonist ivuxolimab. Receptors originate from an adult with an advanced solid tumor such as melanoma, head and neck, liver or kidney cancer.

The chain is built from TRBV7-6 and TRBJ2-7; a possible D gene is TRBD1 (5 bases). This CDR3 has 13 residues. Per germline, CDR1 SGHVS and CDR2 FNYEAQ. V was pared by 5 bases and J by 0 bases, with 8 bases between. The DNA of the CDR3 is TGTGCCAGCAGCCCGACAGCCTCCTACGAGCAGTACTTC. Translation: CASSPTASYEQYF. Supplemented by reference TRBV7-6 and TRBJ2-7, the full variable domain reads GAGVSQSPRYKVTKRGQDVALRCDPISGHVSLYWYRQALGQGPEFLTYFNYEAQQDKSGLPNDRFSAERPEGSISTLTIQRTEQRDSAMYRCASSPTASYEQYFGPGTRLTVT.

The rearrangement joins TRBV6-1 to TRBJ1-2, with 7 bases lining up with TRBD1. The CDR3 is 14 amino acids. Per germline, CDR1 MNHNS and CDR2 SASEGT. Losses at the gene ends were 4 bases for V and 1 base for J; bases not matched to a gene: 3. This chain's CDR3 is CASSAQGDNYGYTF. In DNA, the CDR3 is TGTGCCAGCAGTGCCCAGGGGGATAACTATGGCTACACCTTC.

The chain recombines TRBV23-1 with TRBJ2-1; D is unresolved. TRBV23-1 is sorted into the ORF group, with uncertain function. V lost 3 bases and J lost 3, with 9 bases in between. This CDR3 has 14 residues. This CDR3 reads CASSQQASYNEQFF. The CDR3 bases are TGCGCCAGCAGTCAGCAGGCGAGCTACAATGAGCAGTTCTTC.

The count of this clone is one. This chain joins TRBV7-3 and TRBJ2-1; 7 bases are shared with TRBD1. Germline V gives CDR1 SGHTA, CDR2 FQGTGA. The CDR3 loop spans 17 amino acids. With 4 bases clipped from V and 4 bases from J, the junction kept 13 bases outside the gene matches. The CDR3 nucleotides read TGTGCCAGCAGCTCGGCTCCGGGACAGCTCGATTACAATGAGCAGTTCTTC. Its translation is CASSSAPGQLDYNEQFF.

This chain uses TRBV27 with TRBJ1-2, with D tentatively TRBD1 (6 bases). V was trimmed by 5 bases and J by 6 bases, leaving 22 bases between them. This CDR3 is 16 amino acids long. Per germline, CDR1 MNHEY and CDR2 SMNVEV (reference sequence). The CDR3 protein is CASSRAGGPQPDGYTF. CDR3 nucleotide sequence: TGTGCCAGCAGTCGAGCCGGGGGGCCTCAACCCGATGGCTACACCTTC.

This clone has a handful of counts. This sequence joins TRBV7-9 and TRBJ1-1; unclear D gene. Trimming left V 5 bases short and J 3 bases short, with 10 bases between. The V gene's germline CDR1 is SEHNR and CDR2 FQNEAQ (reference sequence). The CDR3 spans 13 residues. CDR3 protein: CASSPPGDTEAFF. The DNA of the CDR3 is TGTGCCAGCAGCCCCCCCGGTGACACTGAAGCTTTCTTT.

This clone appeared a single time. V usage is TRBV6-5 and J usage is TRBJ1-2; D call uncertain. Germline CDR1 MNHEY, CDR2 SVGAGI. Trimming stripped 2 bases from V and 1 base from J, with 14 bases between. There are 16 residues in the CDR3. CDR3 sequence reads: CASSYDGRTVNYGYTF. DNA for the CDR3: TGTGCCAGCAGTTACGATGGACGGACTGTTAACTATGGCTACACCTTC.

This rearrangement joins TRBV2 to TRBJ2-7, with 9 positions matching TRBD2. V lost 4 bases and J lost 2; bases outside the gene matches: 0. Per germline, CDR1 SNHLY and CDR2 FYNNEI. The CDR3 runs 13 residues. This CDR3 is CASSGLAAYEQYF. The CDR3 nucleotides are TGTGCCAGCAGTGGACTAGCGGCCTACGAGCAGTACTTC.

The V and J genes are TRBV7-2 and TRBJ2-7; D call uncertain. This CDR3 contains 13 residues. Germline-derived CDR1 and CDR2 are SGHTA and FQGNSA. V was trimmed by 6 bases and J by 0 bases, leaving 9 bases between them. CDR3 in amino acids: CASRGRSSYEQYF. Here the CDR3 DNA reads TGTGCCAGCAGAGGCAGGAGCTCCTACGAGCAGTACTTC.

The rearrangement links TRBV18 to TRBJ1-1; tentatively, D is TRBD1 (5 bases). The CDR3 extends over 16 amino acids. The V gene's germline CDR1 is KGHSH and CDR2 LQKENI. The V and J ends lost 6 bases and 0 bases respectively, with 17 bases between them. CDR3 in amino acids: CASSSTSVGLNTEAFF. DNA of the CDR3: TGTGCCAGCTCCTCGACTAGTGTGGGGCTGAACACTGAAGCTTTCTTT.

This sequence joins TRBV28 and TRBJ2-1; D is possibly TRBD2 (5 bases). The V gene's germline CDR1 is MDHEN and CDR2 SYDVKM. This CDR3 contains 11 residues. Trimming removed 3 bases at V and 12 bases at J, with 9 bases between. The CDR3 here is CASSFTEAQFF. Written as DNA, the CDR3 is TGTGCCAGCAGTTTTACGGAGGCGCAGTTCTTC. The full variable domain, rest sourced from reference TRBV28 and TRBJ2-1, is DVKVTQSSRYLVKRTGEKVFLECVQDMDHENMFWYRQDPGLGLRLIYFSYDVKMKEKGDIPEGYSVSREKKERFSLILESASTNQTSMYLCASSFTEAQFFGPGTRLTVL.

On this clone itself: The germline gene is not matched at one end of the junction; a read error may be the cause. The chain couples TRBV6-6 to TRBJ1-1; D remains unclear. The CDR3 totals 9 residues. Germline CDR1 reads MNHNY; CDR2 reads SVGAGI (reference sequence). CDR3 protein: CASSDYGLF. CDR3 bases: TGTGCCAGCAGCGACTACGGACTGTTT.

The gene calls are TRBV15 and TRBJ1-5; 10 bases agree with TRBD1. The CDR3 sequence is 14 residues long. In germline, CDR1 is LNHNV, CDR2 YYDKDF (reference sequence). V shed 8 bases, J shed 4 bases, and the junction held 5 bases outside the gene matches. The CDR3 DNA reads as TGTGCCACCCGCGGGACAGGGGAAAATCAGCCCCAGCATTTT. This codes for CATRGTGENQPQHF.

The chain has TRBV10-3 and TRBJ2-1; D is perhaps TRBD1 or TRBD2 (5 bases each). This CDR3 is 15 amino acids long. Germline CDR1 ENHRY, CDR2 SYGVKD. The CDR3 coding sequence is TGTGCTACTTGGGATTCGGGGCAGACTTACAATGAGCAGTTCTTC. This translates into CATWDSGQTYNEQFF.